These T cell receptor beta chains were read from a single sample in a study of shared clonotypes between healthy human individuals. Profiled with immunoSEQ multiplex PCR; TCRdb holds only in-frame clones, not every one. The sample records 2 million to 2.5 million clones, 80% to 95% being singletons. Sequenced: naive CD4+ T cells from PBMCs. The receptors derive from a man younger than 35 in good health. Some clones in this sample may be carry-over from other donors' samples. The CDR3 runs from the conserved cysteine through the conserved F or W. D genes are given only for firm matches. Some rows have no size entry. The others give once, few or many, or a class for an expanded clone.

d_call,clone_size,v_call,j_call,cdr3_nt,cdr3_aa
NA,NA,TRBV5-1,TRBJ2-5,TGCGCCAGCAGCTCGACTGGGTCGACGGGGGAGACCCAGTACTTC,CASSSTGSTGETQYF
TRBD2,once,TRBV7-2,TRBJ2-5,TGTGCCAGCAGCTTCGGTAGCGGGGGGAGAGGGGAGACCCAGTACTTC,CASSFGSGGRGETQYF
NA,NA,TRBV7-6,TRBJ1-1,TGTGCCAGCAGCTTAGTAGCAGTCTCTGAAGCTTTCTTT,CASSLVAVSEAFF
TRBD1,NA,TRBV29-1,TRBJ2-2,TGCAGCGTGGAGGGACAGGGGGCCACCGGGGAGCTGTTTTTT,CSVEGQGATGELFF
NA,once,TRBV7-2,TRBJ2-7,TGTGCCAGCAGCTCCCCTGGGTACGAGCAGTACTTC,CASSSPGYEQYF
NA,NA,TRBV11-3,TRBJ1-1,TGTGCCAGCAGCTTAGTTATAGACACTGAAGCTTTCTTT,CASSLVIDTEAFF
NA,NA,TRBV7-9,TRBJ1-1,TGTGCCAGCAGCTTAGAAGCGACGAACACTGAAGCTTTCTTT,CASSLEATNTEAFF
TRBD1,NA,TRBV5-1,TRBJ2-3,TGCGCCAGCTACCGGGACAGGGGCACAGATACGCAGTATTTT,CASYRDRGTDTQYF
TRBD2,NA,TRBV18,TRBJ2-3,TGTGCCAGCTCACAGACTAGCGGGAGTGCTACGCAGTATTTT,CASSQTSGSATQYF
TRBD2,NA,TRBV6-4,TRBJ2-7,TGTGCCAGCAGTGACTCTAGCGGGAGGCCCACATTATACTTC,CASSDSSGRPTLYF
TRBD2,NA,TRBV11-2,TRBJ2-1,TGTGCCAGCAGCTTTCTAGCGGGAGAAGTCAATGAGCAGTTCTTC,CASSFLAGEVNEQFF
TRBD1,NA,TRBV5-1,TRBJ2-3,TGCGCCAGCAGCTCACGGGAGACAGGGGGCGCAGATACGCAGTATTTT,CASSSRETGGADTQYF
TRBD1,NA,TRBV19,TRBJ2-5,TGTGCCAGTAGTACAGACAGGGATGGGGAGACCCAGTACTTC,CASSTDRDGETQYF
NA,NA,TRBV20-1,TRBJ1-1,TGCAGTGCTAGAGCGATGACTGAAGCTTTCTTT,CSARAMTEAFF
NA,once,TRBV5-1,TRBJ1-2,TGCGCCAGCAGCCGGGGAGGCCAGACCTATGGCTACACCTTC,CASSRGGQTYGYTF